The 5 T cell receptor beta chains given below trace back to one sample, sequenced in a study of molecular identifiers for immune sequencing clone quantification. TCRdb re-called the PCR reads through MiXCR, storing one row per CDR3 protein. The sample includes approximately 100,000 distinct CDR3 sequences, roughly a third of them seen just once. The sample comprised naive CD8+ T cells from blood, with Jurkat cell RNA spiked in. Subset of the sample: FACS-sorted CD8+CD4-CCR7+CD45RA+ naive T cells. The source is a human donor in good health. Some libraries in this study had Jurkat cell RNA spiked in.

This clonotype was recorded only once. This CDR3 fails to terminate in the conserved phenylalanine or tryptophan, so it likely reflects a read error. V usage is TRBV11-2 and J usage is TRBJ2-1, with a weak D call TRBD2 (5 bases). With 11 bases removed from V and 8 bases from J, the gap between germline ends came to 16 bases. The CDR3 loop spans 12 amino acids. Germline V gene sequence: CDR1 SGHAT, CDR2 FQNNGV. Here the CDR3 DNA reads TGTGCCTCCAAGCCCCCGCGGGATGAGCAGTTCTAC. Residues: CASKPPRDEQFY.

This clonotype was detected a few times. The chain joins TRBV20-1 to TRBJ2-5; the D is unclear. The CDR3 loop spans 12 amino acids. CDR1 is DFQATT, CDR2 SNEGSKA, per germline (reference sequence). Between the trimmed V and J ends, which lost 7 bases and 5 bases, there was a span of 14 bases. For the CDR3, the DNA is TGCAGTGACTCGCCGTATCTTGAGACCCAGTACTTC. It specifies CSDSPYLETQYF.

This clonotype showed up just a few times. The rearrangement links TRBV11-2 to TRBJ2-5; 7 bases align to TRBD1. The CDR3 contains 15 residues. Trimming took 7 bases from V and 1 from J; bases not matched to a gene: 9. Germline V gene data show CDR1 as SGHAT and CDR2 as FQNNGV. CDR3 protein: CASIRGGVPQETQYF. For the CDR3, the DNA is TGTGCCAGCATCCGAGGGGGCGTGCCCCAAGAGACCCAGTACTTC.

This clonotype appeared a single time. The gene calls are TRBV13 and TRBJ2-1; TRBD2 agrees at 11 bases. Germline V gives CDR1 PRHDT, CDR2 FYEKMQ (reference sequence). V lost 8 bases to trimming and J lost 6 bases; unmatched junction nucleotides: 21. The CDR3 has 19 amino acids. CDR3 DNA sequence: TGTGCCAGCTGGGGGATCCGGGACAGCGTAGCGGGAGGGCCCAATGAGCAGTTCTTC. Residues: CASWGIRDSVAGGPNEQFF. Full variable domain (outside the CDR3, taken from reference TRBV13 and TRBJ2-1): AAGVIQSPRHLIKEKRETATLKCYPIPRHDTVYWYQQGPGQDPQFLISFYEKMQSDKGSIPDRFSAQQFSDYHSELNMSSLELGDSALYFCASWGIRDSVAGGPNEQFFGPGTRLTVL.

The rearrangement links TRBV25-1 to TRBJ2-3, with TRBD2 identical over 9 bases. J lost 1 base, V lost 2 bases, and 1 base had no gene match. The CDR3 contains 15 residues. Germline V CDR1 and CDR2: MGHDK, SYGVNS. The CDR3 sequence is CASSEAGGRTDTQYF. Here the CDR3 DNA reads TGTGCCAGCAGTGAAGCGGGAGGGCGCACAGATACGCAGTATTTT.